This is a list of T cell receptor beta chains from one sample in a study of blood T cell repertoires in COVID-19. Only in-frame clones appear in the TCRdb table, and some are missing; sequencing was by immunoSEQ multiplex PCR. Of about 160,000 clones listed, around 93% are singletons. Sequencing input: peripheral blood. The receptors were gathered from a woman aged 45 to 65 with acute or convalescent COVID-19. The CDR3 runs from the conserved cysteine through the conserved F or W. Fields, in order: J gene, clone size, D gene, V gene, CDR3 protein, CDR3 DNA. A D gene is named only where the DNA matches it firmly. Some rows have no size entry. The others give once, few or many, or a class for an expanded clone.

TRBJ1-2 | NA | NA | TRBV6-2/TRBV6-3 | CASSYGAFRGYTF | TGTGCCAGCAGTTACGGAGCTTTCCGAGGCTACACCTTC
TRBJ2-5 | NA | TRBD1 | TRBV24-1 | CATSARDREETQYF | TGTGCCACCAGTGCCCGCGACAGGGAAGAGACCCAGTACTTC
TRBJ2-5 | once | NA | TRBV7-9 | CASSPGQYQETQYF | TGTGCCAGCAGCCCAGGACAGTACCAAGAGACCCAGTACTTC
TRBJ2-3 | NA | TRBD2 | TRBV3-1/TRBV3-2 | CASSQLIGLAGVPADTQYF | TGTGCCAGCAGCCAACTAATCGGACTAGCGGGAGTGCCCGCAGATACGCAGTATTTT
TRBJ2-4 | NA | TRBD2 | TRBV4-1 | CASSATPLAGAGDIQYF | TGCGCCAGCAGCGCTACCCCACTAGCGGGAGCCGGGGACATTCAGTACTTC
TRBJ2-3 | once | NA | TRBV9 | CASSVGPTPEDTQYF | TGTGCCAGCAGCGTAGGCCCGACCCCGGAGGATACGCAGTATTTT
TRBJ2-4 | NA | TRBD1 | TRBV7-9 | CASSPRDRGLNIQYF | TGTGCCAGCAGCCCAAGGGACAGGGGGCTAAACATTCAGTACTTC
TRBJ2-2 | NA | TRBD2 | TRBV12-5 | CASGRGGSGELFF | TGTGCTAGTGGTCGGGGGGGCTCCGGGGAGCTGTTTTTT
TRBJ2-6 | NA | TRBD1 | TRBV5-8 | CASSFPRRDRVLPGANVLTF | TGTGCCAGCAGCTTTCCCCGCCGGGACAGGGTTTTACCCGGGGCCAACGTCCTGACTTTC
TRBJ2-3 | NA | NA | TRBV7-2 | CASSPDLDWIGTQYF | TGTGCCAGCAGCCCAGACTTAGACTGGATCGGTACGCAGTATTTT
TRBJ1-6 | NA | TRBD1 | TRBV6-5 | CASSPGQGGSPLHF | TGTGCCAGCAGTCCGGGACAGGGTGGATCACCCCTCCACTTT
TRBJ1-5 | NA | NA | TRBV21-1 | CASSKERGLQLNQPQHF | TGTGCCAGCAGCAAAGAGAGGGGGCTACAGCTCAATCAGCCCCAGCATTTT
TRBJ1-1 | NA | NA | TRBV30 | CAWSSPDIQWTEAFF | TGTGCCTGGAGCTCACCAGATATCCAGTGGACTGAAGCTTTCTTT
TRBJ1-2 | NA | TRBD1 | TRBV27 | CASSWAGQGTTSGYTF | TGTGCCAGCAGTTGGGCGGGACAGGGGACTACGAGTGGCTACACCTTC
TRBJ2-1 | NA | TRBD2 | TRBV28 | CASSLYGTSGYYNEQFF | TGTGCCAGCAGTTTATACGGGACTAGCGGGTACTACAATGAGCAGTTCTTC
TRBJ1-6 | NA | NA | TRBV28 | CASSQQGGSSYNSPLHF | TGTGCCAGCAGTCAACAGGGTGGGAGCTCCTATAATTCACCCCTCCACTTT
TRBJ1-6 | NA | NA | TRBV5-1 | CASSPWAGGNSPLHF | TGCGCCAGCAGCCCGTGGGCCGGGGGGAATTCACCCCTCCACTTT